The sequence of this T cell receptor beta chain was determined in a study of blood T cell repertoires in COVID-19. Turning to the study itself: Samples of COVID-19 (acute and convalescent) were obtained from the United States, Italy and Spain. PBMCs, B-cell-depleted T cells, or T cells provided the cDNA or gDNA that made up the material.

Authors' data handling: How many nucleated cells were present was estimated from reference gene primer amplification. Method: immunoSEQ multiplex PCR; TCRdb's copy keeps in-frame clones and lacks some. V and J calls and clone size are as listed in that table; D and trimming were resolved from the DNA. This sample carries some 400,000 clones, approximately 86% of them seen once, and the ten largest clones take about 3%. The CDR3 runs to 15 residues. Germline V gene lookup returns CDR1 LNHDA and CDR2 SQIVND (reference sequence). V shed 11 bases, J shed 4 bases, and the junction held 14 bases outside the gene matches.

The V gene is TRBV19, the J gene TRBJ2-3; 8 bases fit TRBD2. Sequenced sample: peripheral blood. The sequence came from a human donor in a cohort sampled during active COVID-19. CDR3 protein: CASRPSGWRADTQYF. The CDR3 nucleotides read TGTGCCTCCCGTCCTAGCGGGTGGAGGGCAGATACGCAGTATTTT.